This T cell receptor (beta chain) was sequenced in a study of T cell responses to AZD1222 COVID-19 vaccine. TCRdb keeps only in-frame clones here, not all; method: immunoSEQ multiplex PCR. The profile shows 100,000 to 120,000 clones, 70% to 90% of them singletons. V was clipped by 2 bases and J by 0 bases, with 8 bases between them. The CDR3 has 15 amino acids. Looked up from germline, CDR1 is MDHEN and CDR2 is SYDVKM. The chain recombines TRBV28 with TRBJ1-3, with TRBD1 as a possible D gene (6 bases). The material was peripheral blood, obtained on day 0 of AZD1222 vaccination. The TCR originated in an adult in good health. The CDR3 coding sequence is TGTGCCAGCAGTTTAGACAGGATCTCTGGAAACACCATATATTTT. Translated, it gives CASSLDRISGNTIYF.